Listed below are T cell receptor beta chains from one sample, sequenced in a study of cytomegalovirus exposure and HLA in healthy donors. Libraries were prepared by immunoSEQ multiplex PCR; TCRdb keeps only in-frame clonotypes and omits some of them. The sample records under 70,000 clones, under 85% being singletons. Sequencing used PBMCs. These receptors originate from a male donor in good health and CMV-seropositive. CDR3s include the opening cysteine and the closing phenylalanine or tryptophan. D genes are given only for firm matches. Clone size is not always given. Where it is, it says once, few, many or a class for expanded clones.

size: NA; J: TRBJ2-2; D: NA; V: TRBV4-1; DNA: TGCGCCAGCAGAGAACAGGGTTTAGGTCCCGGGGAGCTGTTTTTT; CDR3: CASREQGLGPGELFF
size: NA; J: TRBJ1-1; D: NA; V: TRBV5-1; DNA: TGCGCCAGCAGCCTGGACTCAATCGAAGTCGGTGAAGCTTTCTTT; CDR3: CASSLDSIEVGEAFF
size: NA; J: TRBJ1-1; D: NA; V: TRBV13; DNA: TGTGCCAGCAGCCCACAGATGTTAGAGAACACTGAAGCTTTCTTT; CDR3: CASSPQMLENTEAFF
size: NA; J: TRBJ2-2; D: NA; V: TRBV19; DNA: TGTGCCAGTAGTATAGGCGGGGCTAACACCGGGGAGCTGTTTTTT; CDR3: CASSIGGANTGELFF
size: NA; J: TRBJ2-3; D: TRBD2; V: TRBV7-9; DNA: TGTGCCAGCAGCTCGGGACTAGCGGGGGGTAATACGCAGTATTTT; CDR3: CASSSGLAGGNTQYF
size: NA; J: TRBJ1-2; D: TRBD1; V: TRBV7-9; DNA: TGTGCCAGCAGCGGACTAACAGGGGCTAACTATGGCTACACCTTC; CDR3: CASSGLTGANYGYTF
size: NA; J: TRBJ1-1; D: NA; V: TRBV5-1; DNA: TGCGCCAGCAGCTTGGTTGCGGGGGGGAACACTGAAGCTTTCTTT; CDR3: CASSLVAGGNTEAFF
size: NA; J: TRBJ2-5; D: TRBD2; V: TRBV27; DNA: TGTGCCAGCAGTTTGAGCGGGGAGATGGAGACCCAGTACTTC; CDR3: CASSLSGEMETQYF
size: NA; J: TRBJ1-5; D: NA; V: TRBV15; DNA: TGTGCCACCAGCAGAAACAGGGAAAATCAGCCCCAGCATTTT; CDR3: CATSRNRENQPQHF
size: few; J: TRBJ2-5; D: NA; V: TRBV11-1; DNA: TGTGCCAGCAGCTTAGCAGGGAGGGAGACCCAGTACTTC; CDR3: CASSLAGRETQYF